This T cell receptor beta chain was observed in a study of cytomegalovirus exposure and HLA in healthy donors. Study-level points and caveats: As confirmed in vitro, three CMV-associated chains were specific for CMV antigens. The study listed approximately 160 cytomegalovirus-associated TCR beta chains. Usually a TCR sequence was rare, but some public TCRs were found in many donors.

Separate from the roughly 700-subject first cohort was the roughly 120-subject validation cohort, to which the donors belonged. Produced via immunoSEQ multiplex PCR; TCRdb's table is partial and in-frame only. The sample shows fewer than 400,000 clones, approximately 91% of them seen only once. This clone was seen a handful of times. Its antigen is undetermined. The length of the CDR3 is 14 residues. Trimming stripped 2 bases from V and 0 bases from J, with 7 bases between. Germline CDR1 reads ENHRY; CDR2 reads SYGVKD. The rearrangement joins TRBV10-3 to TRBJ2-5, with TRBD2 as a possible D gene (5 bases). Sequencing was done on a sample of PBMCs. This TCR was sampled from a man aged 25 to 45 in good health and CMV-seronegative. CDR3: CAISEASYQETQYF. Written as DNA, the CDR3 is TGTGCCATCAGTGAGGCTAGCTACCAAGAGACCCAGTACTTC.